This T cell receptor (beta chain) was sequenced in a study of blood T cell repertoires in COVID-19. Study background: Samples came from the United States, Italy and Spain, spanning acute and convalescent COVID-19. T cells, B-cell-depleted T cells, or PBMCs supplied cDNA or gDNA.

Original processing methods: Researchers report that nucleated cell counts were estimated from reference gene primer amplification. Repertoires were generated with immunoSEQ multiplex PCR, while TCRdb's copy carries only in-frame clones and drops some. V and J calls and clone size follow that table, whereas D and trimming were derived from the DNA. The table records about 400,000 clones, roughly nine tenths of them present only once. Comment on this clone: The sample has other DNA sequences that encode this CDR3 too.

The ends were cut back, 0 bases at V and 5 bases at J, with 4 bases in the middle. The CDR3 extends over 12 amino acids. Germline V gives CDR1 LNHNV, CDR2 YYDKDF (reference sequence). The chain links TRBV15 to TRBJ1-2, with D unclear. This receptor was taken from a middle-aged man with acute or convalescent COVID-19. The specimen sequenced was peripheral blood. The CDR3 DNA reads as TGTGCCACCAGCAGAGACAGATATGGCTACACCTTC. It codes for CATSRDRYGYTF.